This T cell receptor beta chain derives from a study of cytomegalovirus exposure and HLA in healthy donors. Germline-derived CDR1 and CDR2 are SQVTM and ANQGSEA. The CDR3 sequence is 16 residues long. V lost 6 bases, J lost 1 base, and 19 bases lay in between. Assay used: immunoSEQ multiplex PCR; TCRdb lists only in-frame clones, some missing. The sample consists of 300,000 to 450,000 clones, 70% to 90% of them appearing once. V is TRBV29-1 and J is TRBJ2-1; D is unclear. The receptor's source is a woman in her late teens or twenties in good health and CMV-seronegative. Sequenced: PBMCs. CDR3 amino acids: CSVGSYLGYSYNEQFF. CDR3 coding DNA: TGCAGCGTGGGTTCCTATCTAGGTTATTCCTACAATGAGCAGTTCTTC.